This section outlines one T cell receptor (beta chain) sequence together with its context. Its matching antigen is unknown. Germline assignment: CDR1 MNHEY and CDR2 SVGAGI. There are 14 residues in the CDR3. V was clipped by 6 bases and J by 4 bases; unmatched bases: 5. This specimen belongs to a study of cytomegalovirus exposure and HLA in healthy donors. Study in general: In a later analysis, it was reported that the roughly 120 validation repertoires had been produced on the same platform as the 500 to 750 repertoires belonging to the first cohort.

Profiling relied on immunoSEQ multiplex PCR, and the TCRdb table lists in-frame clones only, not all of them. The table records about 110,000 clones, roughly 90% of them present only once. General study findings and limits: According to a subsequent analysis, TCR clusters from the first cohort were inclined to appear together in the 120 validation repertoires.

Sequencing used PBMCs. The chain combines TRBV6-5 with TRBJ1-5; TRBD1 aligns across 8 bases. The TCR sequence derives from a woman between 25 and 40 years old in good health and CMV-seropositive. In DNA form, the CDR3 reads TGTGCCAGCAGCCGGGACAGGACTAATCAGCCCCAGCATTTT. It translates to CASSRDRTNQPQHF.